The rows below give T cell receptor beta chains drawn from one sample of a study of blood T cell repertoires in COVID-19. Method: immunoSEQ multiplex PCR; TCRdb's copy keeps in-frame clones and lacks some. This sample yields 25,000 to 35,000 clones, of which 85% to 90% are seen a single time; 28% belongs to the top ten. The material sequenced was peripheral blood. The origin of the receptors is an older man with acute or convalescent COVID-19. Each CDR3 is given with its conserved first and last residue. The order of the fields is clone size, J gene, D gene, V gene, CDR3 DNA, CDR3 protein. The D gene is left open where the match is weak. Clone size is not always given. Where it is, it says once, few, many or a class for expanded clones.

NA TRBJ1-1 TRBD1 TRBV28 TGTGCCAGCATCGGGACAGGGTTTACTGAAGCTTTCTTT CASIGTGFTEAFF
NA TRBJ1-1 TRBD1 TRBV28 TGTGCCAGCAGTTTTCCGGGACAGGGATTGAACACTGAAGCTTTCTTT CASSFPGQGLNTEAFF
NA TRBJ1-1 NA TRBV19 TGTGCCAGTAGTCGACAACAGGGATTGGGGACTGAAGCTTTCTTT CASSRQQGLGTEAFF
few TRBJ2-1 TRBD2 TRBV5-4 TGTGCCAGCAGCTCGGGACTAGCGGGACACTACAATGAGCAGTTCTTC CASSSGLAGHYNEQFF
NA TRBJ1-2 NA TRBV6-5 TGTGCCAGCAGCCGGGGGACCTCTGGCTACACCTTC CASSRGTSGYTF
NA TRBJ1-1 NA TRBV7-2 TGTGCCAGCAGCTTGGGGGGGCAGCGGGTGACTTTCTTT CASSLGGQRVTFF
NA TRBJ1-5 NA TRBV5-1 TGCGCCAGCAGCTTAGGGGTAAATCAGCCCCAGCATTTT CASSLGVNQPQHF
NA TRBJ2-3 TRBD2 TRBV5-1 TGCGCCAGTGGGACTAGCGGAAGCACAGATACGCAGTATTTT CASGTSGSTDTQYF
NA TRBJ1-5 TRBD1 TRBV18 TGTGCCAGCTCAGGGGACAGCCAGCCCCAGCATTTT CASSGDSQPQHF
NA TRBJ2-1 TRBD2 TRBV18 TGTGCCAGCAAGCGTGAGCCGGGACTAGACTCCTACAATGAGCAGTTCTTC CASKREPGLDSYNEQFF
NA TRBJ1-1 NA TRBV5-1 TGCGCCAGCAGCTTGTCAGGGCAAGGGAACACTGAAGCTTTCTTT CASSLSGQGNTEAFF
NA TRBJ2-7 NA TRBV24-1 TGTGCCACCAGTGATATCCCCCCTTTAGGAGGGCACCACCTTCCTTATTCCTACGAGCAGTACTTC CATSDIPPLGGHHLPYSYEQYF
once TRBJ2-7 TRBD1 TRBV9 TGTGCCAGCAGCGCGGGGGACAGGCGCTCCTACGAGCAGTACTTC CASSAGDRRSYEQYF
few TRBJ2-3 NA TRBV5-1 TGCGCCAGCAGCAAGGACACTCCCTTGGGAGATACGCAGTATTTT CASSKDTPLGDTQYF
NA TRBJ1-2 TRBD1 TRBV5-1 TGCGCCAGCACCCTATCGGGACAGGGGGTAGGTGGCTACACCTTC CASTLSGQGVGGYTF
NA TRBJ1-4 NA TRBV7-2 TGTGCCAGCAGCTTATACGTAGGGGCAAATGAAAAACTGTTTTTT CASSLYVGANEKLFF
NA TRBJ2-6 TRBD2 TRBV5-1 TGCGCCAGCAGCCTGGGACTAGCGAGCGGGGCCAACGTCCTGACTTTC CASSLGLASGANVLTF